One sample yielded the 30 T cell receptor beta chains listed below, sequenced in a study of T cell changes during pregnancy in multiple sclerosis. TCRdb's copy holds only in-frame clones and misses some; the assay was immunoSEQ multiplex PCR. This sample has about 33,000 clones, with about 90% found just once. The material sequenced was CD4+ T cells from peripheral blood mononuclear cells, taken in the third trimester of pregnancy. These TCRs come from a female donor in good health, enrolled as a control in a pregnancy study.

The V gene is TRBV21-1, the J gene TRBJ2-7; the table's D gene call, TRBD2, was not cross checked with the DNA. TRBV21-1 is shown as a pseudogene. CDR3 size: 16 residues. CDR3: CASSNWASGRRDEQYF. The CDR3 nucleotides are TGTGCCAGCAGCAATTGGGCTAGCGGTAGACGAGACGAGCAGTACTTC.

Here the CDR3 DNA reads TGTGCCAGCAGCTCTATACAGGGGACTAGCAATGAGCAGTTCTTC. This sequence encodes CASSSIQGTSNEQFF. V and J are TRBV5-6 and TRBJ2-1, with D possibly being TRBD2 (8 bases). V shed 3 bases and J shed 6 bases, with 16 bases lying between them. Germline CDR1 is SGHDT and CDR2 is YYEEEE. The CDR3 has 15 residues.

The CDR3 loop reads CASSTDRGGQRGYTF. Written as DNA, the CDR3 is TGCGCCAGCAGTACCGATAGGGGGGGGCAGCGCGGCTACACCTTC. The chain carries TRBV23-1 and TRBJ1-2; possibly TRBD1 for D (6 bases). TRBV23-1 is labeled an ORF, and its function is uncertain. V was shortened by 5 bases and J by 8 bases, with 21 bases between the two germline ends. The CDR3 runs to 15 residues.

CDR3 amino acids: CASSSLSGGTDTQYF. As DNA, the CDR3 is TGTGCCAGCAGTTCCCTTAGCGGAGGGACAGATACGCAGTATTTT. This sequence joins TRBV6-5 and TRBJ2-3; D is perhaps TRBD2 (6 bases). The CDR3 has 15 amino acids. V was shortened by 4 bases and J by 3 bases, with 14 bases between the two germline ends. Germline V lookup: CDR1 MNHEY, CDR2 SVGAGI.

The rearrangement joins TRBV30 to TRBJ1-1; 10 bases match TRBD1. CDR3 length equals 15 residues. The germline V gene has CDR1 GTSNPN and CDR2 SVGIG (reference sequence). With 7 bases clipped from V and 0 bases from J, the junction kept 8 bases outside the gene matches. CDR3 nucleotide sequence: TGTGCCTTCCGACAGGGGGCAATCTTGAACACTGAAGCTTTCTTT. Encoded protein: CAFRQGAILNTEAFF.

The V and J genes are TRBV6-1 and TRBJ2-2; a weak D match, TRBD1 (6 bases). The ends were cut back, 1 base at V and 1 base at J, with 10 bases in the middle. CDR1 and CDR2 (germline): MNHNS, SASEGT. This CDR3 spans 16 amino acids. CDR3 in DNA: TGTGCCAGCAGTGAAGTGGACAGACTGAACACCGGGGAGCTGTTTTTT. Its protein product is CASSEVDRLNTGELFF.

This clone appeared a few times. This chain connects TRBV1 to TRBJ2-7; the D call of TRBD2 is as the table states it, not checked on the DNA. TRBV1 is termed a pseudogene. This CDR3 region has 13 residues. The CDR3 is CTSMTSGSYEQYF. The CDR3 DNA is TGCACCAGCATGACTAGCGGTTCCTACGAGCAGTACTTC.

The chain employs TRBV21-1 and TRBJ1-1; TRBD1, the table's D call, was not compared with the DNA. TRBV21-1 counts as a pseudogene. The CDR3 length is 14 residues. The CDR3 nucleotides read TGTGCCAGCAACCTAGGGAAGGGGGAGACTGAAGCTTTCTTT. Protein: CASNLGKGETEAFF.

As concerns this clone: Mismatch with germline at one junction end may stem from a read error. The chain joins TRBV18 to TRBJ2-2; tentatively, D is TRBD1 (6 bases). Looked up from germline, CDR1 is KGHSH and CDR2 is LQKENI. The CDR3 sequence is 16 residues long. CDR3 nucleotide sequence: TGTGCCAGCTCACCTATTCACAGGGTGGGGGACCGGGGAGCTGTTTTT. Amino acids: CASSPIHRVGDRGAVF. Looking up the rest from reference TRBV18 and TRBJ2-2 gives the full variable domain: NAGVMQNPRHLVRRRGQEARLRCSPMKGHSHVYWYRQLPEEGLKFMVYLQKENIIDESGMPKERFSAEFPKEGPSILRIQQVVRGDSAAYFCASSPIHRVGDRGAVFGEGSRLTVL.

J is TRBJ1-2 and V is TRBV28, with D possibly TRBD1 on 6 matching bases. V lost 6 bases, J lost 6 bases, and 11 bases lay in between. The CDR3 is 12 residues long. Germline V gene data show CDR1 as MDHEN and CDR2 as SYDVKM. The CDR3 reads CASRLGQNGYTF. CDR3 in DNA: TGTGCCAGCAGGTTAGGACAGAATGGCTACACCTTC.

The V gene is TRBV4-1, the J gene TRBJ2-3; tentative D call: TRBD2 (6 bases). CDR1 is MGHRA and CDR2 is YSYEKL in the germline V gene. The CDR3 has 13 residues. V dropped 1 base and J dropped 5 bases, with 7 bases sitting between them. The CDR3, as DNA: TGCGCCAGCAGCCAAGCGCGGGGAGATACGCAGTATTTT. This sequence encodes CASSQARGDTQYF.

This chain uses TRBV7-2 with TRBJ2-1, with D tentatively TRBD1 (6 bases). The CDR3 has 13 residues. The germline CDR1 and CDR2 sequences are SGHTA and FQGNSA. The V gene lost 5 bases and the J gene lost 8 bases, with 13 bases spanning the gap. CDR3 DNA sequence: TGTGCCAGCAGCGGACAGTTTTCGGATGAGCAGTTCTTC. This sequence encodes CASSGQFSDEQFF.

The chain has TRBV7-7 and TRBJ2-5; TRBD2 is a possible D gene (6 bases). Germline assignment: CDR1 SSHAT and CDR2 FNYEAQ (reference sequence). The CDR3 covers 13 residues. V was shortened by 5 bases and J by 5 bases, with 12 bases between the two germline ends. In nucleotides, the CDR3 is TGTGCCAGCAGCCACGGGGCGGGGGAGACCCAGTACTTC. Encoded protein: CASSHGAGETQYF.

The chain recombines TRBV2 with TRBJ1-5, with D possibly matching TRBD1 (5 bases). The length of the CDR3 is 15 residues. Germline V CDR1 and CDR2: SNHLY, FYNNEI. The germline V and J ends were trimmed by 4 bases and 0 bases, with 10 bases remaining between them. The CDR3 DNA is TGTGCCAGCAGTGTTGGGGGGATTAGCAATCAGCCCCAGCATTTT. Amino acid sequence: CASSVGGISNQPQHF.

The gene calls are TRBV28 and TRBJ2-7; TRBD2 matches at 10 bases. The CDR3 runs to 16 residues. The trim removed 2 bases at V and 4 bases at J, leaving 8 bases unmatched. The germline gives CDR1 MDHEN, CDR2 SYDVKM. CDR3 nucleotides: TGTGCCAGCAGTTTAACGCGAGCGGGGGGGCTATACGAGCAGTACTTC. It translates to CASSLTRAGGLYEQYF.

This clone was observed once. One end of the junction does not line up with germline, which may come from a read error. This chain uses TRBV12-5 with TRBJ2-1; a weak D match, TRBD2 (5 bases). The CDR3 consists of 15 residues. In germline, CDR1 is LGHNT, CDR2 FRNRAP. Written as DNA, the CDR3 is TGTGCTAGTGCTTTGCAACCGGAGGTCGGCAATGAGCAGTTCTTC. Residues: CASALQPEVGNEQFF.

The genes are TRBV6-6 and TRBJ1-3, with D unresolved. The V gene lost 5 bases and the J gene lost 0 bases, with 11 bases spanning the gap. Per germline, CDR1 MNHNY and CDR2 SVGAGI (reference sequence). The CDR3 consists of 15 residues. The CDR3 coding sequence is TGTGCCAGCAGTATTCGGAGGATCTCTGGAAACACCATATATTTT. This translates into CASSIRRISGNTIYF.

V gene TRBV7-3 combines with J gene TRBJ2-5, with D possibly TRBD1 on 6 matching bases. V was trimmed by 2 bases and J by 4 bases, leaving 20 bases between them. CDR3 length: 17 residues. CDR1 and CDR2 from the germline V gene are SGHTA and FQGTGA. The CDR3 coding sequence is TGTGCCAGCAGCTTACGAGCCCCACAGGGCAGGATAGAGACCCAGTACTTC. It yields the protein CASSLRAPQGRIETQYF.

The J gene is TRBJ2-5, the V gene TRBV6-5; TRBD1 might be the D (6 bases). The CDR3 is 15 residues long. V lost 4 bases to trimming and J lost 5 bases, with 17 bases between them. Germline assignment: CDR1 MNHEY and CDR2 SVGAGI. This CDR3 is CASSSQQGRRETQYF. The CDR3, as DNA: TGTGCCAGCAGTTCCCAACAGGGCCGAAGGGAGACCCAGTACTTC.

The V and J genes are TRBV6-4 and TRBJ2-5; 12 bases align to TRBD2. CDR1 MRHNA and CDR2 SNTAGT come from the germline V gene. This CDR3 is built from 15 residues. Trimming cost V 8 bases and J 2 bases; bases outside gene matches: 6. Written as DNA, the CDR3 is TGTGCCAGCTCCCGGACTAGCGGGATACAAGAGACCCAGTACTTC. Translated, it gives CASSRTSGIQETQYF.

The chain carries TRBV18 and TRBJ2-5; a possible D gene is TRBD1 (5 bases). The V end lost 0 bases, the J end lost 1 base, and 12 bases lay between the germline ends. From germline, CDR1 is KGHSH and CDR2 LQKENI. There are 16 residues in the CDR3. CDR3 loop: CASSPPFQGSQETQYF. Written as DNA, the CDR3 is TGTGCCAGCTCACCACCGTTTCAGGGTTCCCAAGAGACCCAGTACTTC.

This chain uses TRBV2 with TRBJ2-7; tentatively, D is TRBD2 (5 bases). Trimming shortened V by 6 bases and J by 6 bases, and 9 bases separated the two germline ends. The CDR3 is 11 residues long. Germline V gene data show CDR1 as SNHLY and CDR2 as FYNNEI. Written as DNA, the CDR3 is TGTGCCAGCAGCACTAGAATCGAGCAGTACTTC. It codes for CASSTRIEQYF.

J is TRBJ1-4 and V is TRBV6-5, with 9 bases aligning to TRBD1. The CDR3 runs 15 residues. J gave up 5 bases and V 7 bases, and 8 bases lay outside the gene matches. CDR1 and CDR2 (germline): MNHEY, SVGAGI. The CDR3, as DNA: TGTGCCAGCACCCCGGACAGGGGTTCGAATGAAAAACTGTTTTTT. This gives the protein CASTPDRGSNEKLFF.

The chain joins TRBV11-1 to TRBJ2-5, with 7 nucleotides matching TRBD1. This CDR3 has 15 residues. Germline V gene sequence: CDR1 SGHAT, CDR2 FQDESV (reference sequence). V lost 1 base to trimming and J lost 2 bases; unmatched junction nucleotides: 4. CDR3 nucleotides: TGTGCCAGCAGCTTAGGGGACAGCCATCAAGAGACCCAGTACTTC. Translating it yields CASSLGDSHQETQYF.

The chain recombines TRBV6-8 with TRBJ2-1, with 9 bases matching TRBD2. The CDR3 is 20 amino acids. CDR1 is MNHGY, CDR2 SAAAGT, per germline. V was clipped by 0 bases and J by 7 bases; unmatched bases: 19. The CDR3 sequence is CASSYSIGQTFSGSSNEQFF. CDR3 nucleotide sequence: TGTGCCAGCAGTTACTCCATCGGCCAGACTTTTAGCGGGAGTTCAAATGAGCAGTTCTTC.

This clone was observed a handful of times. V gene TRBV5-1 combines with J gene TRBJ1-2, with D tentatively TRBD1 (5 bases). The ends were cut back, 0 bases at V and 6 bases at J, with 12 bases in the middle. The CDR3 runs to 14 residues. In germline, CDR1 is SGHRS, CDR2 YFSETQ. This chain's CDR3 is CASSLGPQGDGYTF. DNA for the CDR3: TGCGCCAGCAGCTTGGGACCCCAAGGGGATGGCTACACCTTC.

The rearrangement joins TRBV30 to TRBJ1-5; no firm D call. The germline V gene encodes CDR1 GTSNPN and CDR2 SVGIG (reference sequence). The CDR3 consists of 13 residues. V shed 3 bases and J shed 9 bases, with 15 bases lying between them. CDR3 protein: CAWSEGASAPQHF. The CDR3 DNA is TGTGCCTGGAGCGAGGGCGCAAGCGCGCCCCAGCATTTT.

The CDR3 region has the DNA TGTGCCAGCAGTCGGGAAGGCAACTCCTATGGCTACACCTTC. This translates into CASSREGNSYGYTF. The rearrangement uses TRBV6-4 and TRBJ1-2; D is unresolved. V dropped 5 bases and J dropped 4 bases, with 14 bases sitting between them. CDR1 and CDR2 from the germline V gene are MRHNA and SNTAGT. This CDR3 has 14 amino acids.

The rearrangement uses TRBV28 and TRBJ2-3, with TRBD2 matching over 8 bases. The junction had 5 bases not matched to a gene; V was cut back by 6 bases and J by 3 bases. There are 14 residues in the CDR3. Germline assignment: CDR1 MDHEN and CDR2 SYDVKM. CDR3: CASSESGGTDTQYF. CDR3 coding DNA: TGTGCCAGCAGCGAGAGCGGGGGAACAGATACGCAGTATTTT.

The rearrangement uses TRBV28 and TRBJ1-1; D remains ambiguous. Between the trimmed V and J ends, which lost 6 bases and 4 bases, there was a span of 18 bases. The CDR3 length is 15 residues. CDR1 is MDHEN, CDR2 SYDVKM, per germline. CDR3 protein: CASRMRQVLGTEAFF. The CDR3 DNA follows: TGTGCCAGCAGAATGCGCCAGGTACTGGGCACTGAAGCTTTCTTT.